This T cell receptor beta chain emerged from a study of radiotherapy plus CTLA-4 blockade in lung cancer. Study overall: For less than 20% of patients, objective responses occurred, and about 33% had disease control.

Measured with immunoSEQ multiplex PCR; TCRdb has only the in-frame clones, and not every one. Here the sample spans tens of thousands of clones, under 85% being singletons. The length of the CDR3 is 19 residues. V shed 0 bases and J 2 bases; nucleotides not matched to a gene: 5. CDR1 MGHRA and CDR2 YSYEKL come from the germline V gene. The receptor's source is a human donor with non-small cell lung cancer who had stable disease on radiotherapy plus ipilimumab. The J gene is TRBJ2-3, the V gene TRBV4-1; 16 bases line up with TRBD2. Source: peripheral blood, taken from a patient treated with radiotherapy plus ipilimumab. The CDR3 protein is CASSQDGTSGGAVTDTQYF. The CDR3 DNA is TGCGCCAGCAGCCAAGATGGGACTAGCGGGGGGGCGGTCACAGATACGCAGTATTTT.